These T cell receptor beta chains were read from a single sample in a study of T cells in localized non-small cell lung cancer. Some clones are missing from TCRdb's copy, which holds only in-frame ones; the method was immunoSEQ multiplex PCR. The table has about 46,000 clones, roughly 79% seen once. The specimen was peripheral blood mononuclear cells, collected before any cancer treatment. These receptors all stem from a man aged 40-75 years with stage III lung adenocarcinoma. Each CDR3 is given without its conserved first and last residue. Each record gives: J gene, V gene, clone size, CDR3 protein. Clone size is stated in some rows and not others, as once, few, many or a class when expanded.

>TRBJ2-5|TRBV7-2|-
ASTHGGAGGRETQY
>TRBJ1-6|TRBV5-6|-
ASSLWTDVTNSPLH
>TRBJ2-1|TRBV6-1|-
ASSAGEYNEQF
>TRBJ1-5|TRBV19|few
ASSIVGQGFEVRQPQH
>TRBJ1-3|TRBV9|-
ASSVAQTGNTIY
>TRBJ2-2|TRBV6-6|-
ASSPIRDGELF
>TRBJ1-2|TRBV6-1|few
ASSVDRLSNYGYT
>TRBJ2-5|TRBV7-6|-
ASSLGGTSGGYQETQY
>TRBJ2-5|TRBV27|few
ASRGFLQETQY
>TRBJ2-2|TRBV5-1|-
ASSAGGQGNTGELF
>TRBJ2-5|TRBV4-2|-
ASSLRSGWYQETQY
>TRBJ1-6|TRBV19|-
ASSLRNSPLH
>TRBJ1-5|TRBV19|-
ASGGAWTGSVNQPQH
>TRBJ2-5|TRBV29-1|-
SVGGSRGGTQY